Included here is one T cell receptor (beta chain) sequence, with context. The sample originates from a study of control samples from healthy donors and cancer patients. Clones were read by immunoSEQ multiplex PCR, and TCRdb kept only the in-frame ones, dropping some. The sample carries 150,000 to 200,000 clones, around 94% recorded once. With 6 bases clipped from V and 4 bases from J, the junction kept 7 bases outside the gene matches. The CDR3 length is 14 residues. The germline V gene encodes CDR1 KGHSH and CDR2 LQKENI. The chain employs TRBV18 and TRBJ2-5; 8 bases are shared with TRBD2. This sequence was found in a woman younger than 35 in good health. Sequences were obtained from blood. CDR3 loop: CASSEREFTETQYF. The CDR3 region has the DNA TGTGCCAGCTCTGAGCGGGAGTTCACAGAGACCCAGTACTTC.